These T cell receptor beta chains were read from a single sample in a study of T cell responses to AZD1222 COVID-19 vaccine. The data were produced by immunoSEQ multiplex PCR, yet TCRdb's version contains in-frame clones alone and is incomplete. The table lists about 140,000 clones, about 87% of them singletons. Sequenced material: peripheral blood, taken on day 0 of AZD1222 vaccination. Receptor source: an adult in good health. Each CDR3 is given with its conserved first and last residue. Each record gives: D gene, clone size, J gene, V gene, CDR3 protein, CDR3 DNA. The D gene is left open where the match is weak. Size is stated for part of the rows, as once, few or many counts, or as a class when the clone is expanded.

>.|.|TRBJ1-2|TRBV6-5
CASRSAGARGYTF
TGTGCCAGCAGATCCGCCGGGGCAAGGGGCTACACCTTC
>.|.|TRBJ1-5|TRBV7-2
CASSSSPYRRSNQPQHF
TGTGCCAGCAGCTCCTCTCCGTACAGGCGGAGCAATCAGCCCCAGCATTTT
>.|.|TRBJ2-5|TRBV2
CASSEGGGETQYF
TGTGCCAGCAGTGAGGGAGGAGGGGAGACCCAGTACTTC
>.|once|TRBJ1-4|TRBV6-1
CASSENGIPNEKLFF
TGTGCCAGCAGTGAAAATGGGATCCCTAATGAAAAACTGTTTTTT
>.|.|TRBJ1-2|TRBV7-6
CASSLARGGDGYTF
TGTGCCAGCAGCTTAGCGAGGGGGGGAGATGGCTACACCTTC
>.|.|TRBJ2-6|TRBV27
CASSRRGLDNVLTF
TGTGCCAGCAGTCGCCGGGGCCTAGACAACGTCCTGACTTTC
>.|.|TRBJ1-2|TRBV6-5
CASSYAPAGTYGYTF
TGTGCCAGCAGTTACGCTCCGGCAGGGACCTATGGCTACACCTTC
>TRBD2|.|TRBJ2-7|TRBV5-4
CASSLPLPGGQGNEQYF
TGTGCCAGCAGCTTGCCCCTCCCGGGAGGGCAAGGGAACGAGCAGTACTTC
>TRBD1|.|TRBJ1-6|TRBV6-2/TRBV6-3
CASSLGTGSHSPLHF
TGTGCCAGCAGTTTGGGGACAGGCAGCCATTCACCCCTCCACTTT
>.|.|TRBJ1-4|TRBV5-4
CASSAGRGEKLFF
TGTGCCAGCAGCGCTGGGCGGGGTGAAAAACTGTTTTTT
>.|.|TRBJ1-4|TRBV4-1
CASSQVYRVNEKLFF
TGCGCCAGCAGCCAAGTGTACAGGGTGAATGAAAAACTGTTTTTT
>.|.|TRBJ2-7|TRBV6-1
CASSDGSNYEQYF
TGTGCCAGCAGTGATGGCAGCAACTACGAGCAGTACTTC
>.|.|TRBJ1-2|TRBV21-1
CASSNFGFGYTF
TGTGCCAGCAGCAACTTCGGTTTTGGCTACACCTTC
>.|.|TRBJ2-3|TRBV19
CASSIKVTVADTQYF
TGTGCCAGTAGTATAAAGGTAACGGTCGCGGATACGCAGTATTTT
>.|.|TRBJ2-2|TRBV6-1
CASSEGLGGTGELFF
TGTGCCAGCAGTGAAGGGCTAGGGGGGACCGGGGAGCTGTTTTTT
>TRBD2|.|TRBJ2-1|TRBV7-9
CASSFGSGSYNEQFF
TGTGCCAGCAGCTTCGGTAGCGGGAGTTACAATGAGCAGTTCTTC
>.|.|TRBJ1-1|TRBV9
CASSVVRDNTEAFF
TGTGCCAGCAGCGTAGTCAGGGATAACACTGAAGCTTTCTTT